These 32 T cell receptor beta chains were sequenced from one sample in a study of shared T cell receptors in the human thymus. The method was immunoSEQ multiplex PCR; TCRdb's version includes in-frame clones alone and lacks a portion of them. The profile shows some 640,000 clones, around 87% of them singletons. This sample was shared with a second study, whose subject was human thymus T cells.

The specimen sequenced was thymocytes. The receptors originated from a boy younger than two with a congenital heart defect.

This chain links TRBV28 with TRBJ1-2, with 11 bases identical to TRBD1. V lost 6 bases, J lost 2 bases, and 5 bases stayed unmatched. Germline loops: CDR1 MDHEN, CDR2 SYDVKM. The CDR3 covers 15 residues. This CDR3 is CASSSGQGANYGYTF. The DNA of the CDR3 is TGTGCCAGCAGCTCCGGACAGGGGGCGAACTATGGCTACACCTTC.

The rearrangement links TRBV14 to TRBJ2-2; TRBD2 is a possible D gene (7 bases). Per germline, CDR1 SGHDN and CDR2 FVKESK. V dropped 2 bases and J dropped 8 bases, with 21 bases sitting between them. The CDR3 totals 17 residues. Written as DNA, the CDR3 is TGTGCCAGCAGCCAACGACGAAGCGGGACACCTGTGGGGGAGCTGTTTTTT. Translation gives CASSQRRSGTPVGELFF. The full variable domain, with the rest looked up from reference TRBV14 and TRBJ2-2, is EAGVTQFPSHSVIEKGQTVTLRCDPISGHDNLYWYRRVMGKEIKFLLHFVKESKQDESGMPNNRFLAERTGGTYSTLKVQPAELEDSGVYFCASSQRRSGTPVGELFFGEGSRLTVL.

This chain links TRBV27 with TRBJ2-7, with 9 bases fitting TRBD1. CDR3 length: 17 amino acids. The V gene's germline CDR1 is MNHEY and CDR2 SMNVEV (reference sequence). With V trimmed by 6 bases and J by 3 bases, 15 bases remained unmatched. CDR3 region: CASSRTPDPGQGYEQYF. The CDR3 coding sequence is TGTGCCAGCAGCCGAACCCCCGATCCGGGACAGGGCTACGAGCAGTACTTC.

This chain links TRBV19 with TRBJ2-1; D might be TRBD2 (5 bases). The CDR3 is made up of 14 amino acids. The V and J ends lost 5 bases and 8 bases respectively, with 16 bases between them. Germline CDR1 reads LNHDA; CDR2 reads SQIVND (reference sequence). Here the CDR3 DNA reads TGTGCCAGTAGTCTCAAGACTAACTTGGATGAGCAGTTCTTC. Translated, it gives CASSLKTNLDEQFF.

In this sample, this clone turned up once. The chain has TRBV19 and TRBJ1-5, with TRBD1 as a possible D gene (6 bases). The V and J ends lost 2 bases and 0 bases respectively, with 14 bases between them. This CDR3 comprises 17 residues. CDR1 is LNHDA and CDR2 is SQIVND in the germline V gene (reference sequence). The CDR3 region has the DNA TGTGCCAGTAGTATAAACAGGGCCCGACTTAGCAATCAGCCCCAGCATTTT. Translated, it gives CASSINRARLSNQPQHF.

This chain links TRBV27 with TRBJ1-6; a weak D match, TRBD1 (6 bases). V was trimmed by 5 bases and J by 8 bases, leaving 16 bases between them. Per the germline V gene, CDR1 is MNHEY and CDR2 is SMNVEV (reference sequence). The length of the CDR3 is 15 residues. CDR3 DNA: TGTGCCAGCAGTCTCCGGGACACGGATCATTCACCCCTCCACTTT. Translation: CASSLRDTDHSPLHF.

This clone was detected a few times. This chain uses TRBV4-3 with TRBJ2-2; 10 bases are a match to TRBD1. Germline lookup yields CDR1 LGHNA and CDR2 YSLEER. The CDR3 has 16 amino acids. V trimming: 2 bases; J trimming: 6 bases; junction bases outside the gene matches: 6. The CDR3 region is CASSQPDRGYPGELFF. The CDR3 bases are TGCGCCAGCAGCCAACCGGACAGGGGGTATCCCGGGGAGCTGTTTTTT.

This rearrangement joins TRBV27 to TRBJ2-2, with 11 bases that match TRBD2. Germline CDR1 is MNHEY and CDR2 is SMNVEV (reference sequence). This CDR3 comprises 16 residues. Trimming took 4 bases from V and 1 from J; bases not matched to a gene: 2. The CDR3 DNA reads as TGTGCCAGCAGTTCCACTAGCGGGGGGAACACCGGGGAGCTGTTTTTT. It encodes CASSSTSGGNTGELFF.

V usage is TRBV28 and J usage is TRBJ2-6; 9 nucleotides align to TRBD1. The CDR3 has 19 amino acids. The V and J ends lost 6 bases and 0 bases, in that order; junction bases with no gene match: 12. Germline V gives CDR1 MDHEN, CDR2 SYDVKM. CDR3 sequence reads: CASSLHNRGRASGANVLTF. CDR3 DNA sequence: TGTGCCAGCAGCCTTCATAACAGGGGGCGAGCCTCTGGGGCCAACGTCCTGACTTTC.

In nucleotides, the CDR3 is TGTGCCAGCAGTTACTCTCGGGGGAATGAGCAGTTCTTC. This sequence encodes CASSYSRGNEQFF. The chain recombines TRBV6-5 with TRBJ2-1, with D maybe TRBD2 (6 bases). The CDR3 loop spans 13 amino acids. Germline CDR1 reads MNHEY; CDR2 reads SVGAGI. Trimming stripped 0 bases from V and 7 bases from J, with 7 bases between.

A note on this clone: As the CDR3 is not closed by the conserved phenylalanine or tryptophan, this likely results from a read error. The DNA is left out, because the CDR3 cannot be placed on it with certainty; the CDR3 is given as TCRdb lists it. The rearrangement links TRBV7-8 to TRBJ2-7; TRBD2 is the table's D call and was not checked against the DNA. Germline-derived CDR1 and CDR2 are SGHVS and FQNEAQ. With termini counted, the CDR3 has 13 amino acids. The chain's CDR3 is CASSLAGGTSLYL.

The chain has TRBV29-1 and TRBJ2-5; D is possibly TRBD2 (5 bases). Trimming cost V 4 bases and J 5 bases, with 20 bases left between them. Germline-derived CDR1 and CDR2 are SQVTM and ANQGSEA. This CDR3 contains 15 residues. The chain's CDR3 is CSVGHRGRRKETQYF. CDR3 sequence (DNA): TGCAGCGTTGGACATAGAGGGCGCCGGAAGGAGACCCAGTACTTC.

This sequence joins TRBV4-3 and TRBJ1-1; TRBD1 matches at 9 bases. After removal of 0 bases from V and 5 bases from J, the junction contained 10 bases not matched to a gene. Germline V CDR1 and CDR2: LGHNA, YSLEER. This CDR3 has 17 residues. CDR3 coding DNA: TGCGCCAGCAGCCAAGAGAGCACCACAGGGGGCAAGACTGAAGCTTTCTTT. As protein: CASSQESTTGGKTEAFF.

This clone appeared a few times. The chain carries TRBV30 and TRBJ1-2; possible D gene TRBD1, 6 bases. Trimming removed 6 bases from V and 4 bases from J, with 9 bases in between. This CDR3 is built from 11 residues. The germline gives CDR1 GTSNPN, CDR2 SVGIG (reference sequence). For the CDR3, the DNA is TGTGCCTGTACAGGGTTCTATGGCTACACCTTC. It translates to CACTGFYGYTF.

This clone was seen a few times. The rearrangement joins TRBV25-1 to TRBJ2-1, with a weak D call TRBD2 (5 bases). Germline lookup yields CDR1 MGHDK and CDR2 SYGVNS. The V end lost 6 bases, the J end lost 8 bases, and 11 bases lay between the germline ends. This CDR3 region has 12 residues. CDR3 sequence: CASRIRADEQFF. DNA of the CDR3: TGTGCCAGCAGAATTAGAGCGGATGAGCAGTTCTTC. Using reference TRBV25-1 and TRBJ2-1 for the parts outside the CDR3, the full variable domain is EADIYQTPRYLVIGTGKKITLECSQTMGHDKMYWYQQDPGMELHLIHYSYGVNSTEKGDLSSESTVSRIRTEHFPLTLESARPSHTSQYLCASRIRADEQFFGPGTRLTVL.

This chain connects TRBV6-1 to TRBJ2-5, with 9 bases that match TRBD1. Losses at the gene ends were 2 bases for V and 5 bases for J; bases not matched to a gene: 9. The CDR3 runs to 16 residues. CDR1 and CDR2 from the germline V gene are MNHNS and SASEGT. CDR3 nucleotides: TGTGCCAGCAGTGAATGTTGCTGGGACAGGGTCGAGACCCAGTACTTC. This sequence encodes CASSECCWDRVETQYF.

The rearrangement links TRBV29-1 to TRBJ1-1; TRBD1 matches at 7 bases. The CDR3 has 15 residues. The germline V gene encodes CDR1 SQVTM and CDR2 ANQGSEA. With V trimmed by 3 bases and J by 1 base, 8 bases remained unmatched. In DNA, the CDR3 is TGCAGCGTTGACCGGGACAGACTATCGAACACTGAAGCTTTCTTT. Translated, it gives CSVDRDRLSNTEAFF.

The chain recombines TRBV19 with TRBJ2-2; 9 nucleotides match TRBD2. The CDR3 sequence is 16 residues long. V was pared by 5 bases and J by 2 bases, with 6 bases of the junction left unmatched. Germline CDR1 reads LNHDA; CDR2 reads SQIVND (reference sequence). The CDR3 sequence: CASSVSGSLNTGELFF. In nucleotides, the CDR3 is TGTGCCAGTAGTGTTAGCGGGAGTCTAAACACCGGGGAGCTGTTTTTT.

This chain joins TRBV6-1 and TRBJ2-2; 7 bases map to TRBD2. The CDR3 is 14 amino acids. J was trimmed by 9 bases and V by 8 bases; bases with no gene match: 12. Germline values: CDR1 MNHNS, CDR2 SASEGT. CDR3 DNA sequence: TGTGCCAGCGCGATGACGGGAGGTAACAGGGAGCTGTTTTTT. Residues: CASAMTGGNRELFF.

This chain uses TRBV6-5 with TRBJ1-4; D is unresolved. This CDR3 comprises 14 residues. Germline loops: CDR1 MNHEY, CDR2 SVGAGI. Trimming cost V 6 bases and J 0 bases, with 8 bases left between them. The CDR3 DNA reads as TGTGCCAGCAGGGAGGTTGCAACTAATGAAAAACTGTTTTTT. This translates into CASREVATNEKLFF.

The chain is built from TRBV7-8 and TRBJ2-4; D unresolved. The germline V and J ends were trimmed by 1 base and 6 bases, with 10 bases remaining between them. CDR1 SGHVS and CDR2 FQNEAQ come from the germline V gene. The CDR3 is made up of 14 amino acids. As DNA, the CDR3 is TGTGCCAGCAGCTTAGATGGTTCAGGAAACATTCAGTACTTC. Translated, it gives CASSLDGSGNIQYF.

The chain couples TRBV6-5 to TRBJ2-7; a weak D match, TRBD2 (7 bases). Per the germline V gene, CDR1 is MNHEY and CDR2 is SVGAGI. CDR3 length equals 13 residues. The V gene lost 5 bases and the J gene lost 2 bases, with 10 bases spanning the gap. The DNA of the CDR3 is TGTGCCAGCAGTGACGGGGGGCCCTACGAGCAGTACTTC. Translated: CASSDGGPYEQYF.

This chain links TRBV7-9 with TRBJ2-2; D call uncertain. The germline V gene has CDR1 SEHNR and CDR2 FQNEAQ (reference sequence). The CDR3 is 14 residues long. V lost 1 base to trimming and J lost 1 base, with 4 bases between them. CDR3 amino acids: CASSLGQNTGELFF. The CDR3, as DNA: TGTGCCAGCAGCTTAGGACAGAACACCGGGGAGCTGTTTTTT.

The CDR3 nucleotides are TGTGCCAGCAGCTTTAAAACAGGATTGAACTATGGCTACACCTTC. Its translation: CASSFKTGLNYGYTF. This chain connects TRBV13 to TRBJ1-2; D perhaps matches TRBD1 (5 bases). V lost 3 bases to trimming and J lost 2 bases, with 13 bases between them. Germline loops: CDR1 PRHDT, CDR2 FYEKMQ (reference sequence). This CDR3 is 15 amino acids long.

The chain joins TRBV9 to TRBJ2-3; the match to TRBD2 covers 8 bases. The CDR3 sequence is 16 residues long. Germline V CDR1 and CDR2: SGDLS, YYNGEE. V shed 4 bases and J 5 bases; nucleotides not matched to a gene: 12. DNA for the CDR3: TGTGCCAGCAGCTTCCCGGGGGGGGTGACTGGAGATACGCAGTATTTT. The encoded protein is CASSFPGGVTGDTQYF. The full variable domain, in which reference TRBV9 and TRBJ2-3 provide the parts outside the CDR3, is DSGVTQTPKHLITATGQRVTLRCSPRSGDLSVYWYQQSLDQGLQFLIQYYNGEERAKGNILERFSAQQFPDLHSELNLSSLELGDSALYFCASSFPGGVTGDTQYFGPGTRLTVL.

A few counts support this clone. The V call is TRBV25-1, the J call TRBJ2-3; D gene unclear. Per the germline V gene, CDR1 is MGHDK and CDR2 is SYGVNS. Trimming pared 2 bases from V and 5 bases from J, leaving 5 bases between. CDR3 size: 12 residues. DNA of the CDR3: TGTGCCAGCAGTGAAATAGAAGATACGCAGTATTTT. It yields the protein CASSEIEDTQYF.

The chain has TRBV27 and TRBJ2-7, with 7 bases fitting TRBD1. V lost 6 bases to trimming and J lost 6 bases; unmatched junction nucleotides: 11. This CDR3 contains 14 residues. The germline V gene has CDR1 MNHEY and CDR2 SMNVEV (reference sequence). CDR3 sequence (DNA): TGTGCCAGCAGACAACGACAGGGTGGTAGCGAGCAGTACTTC. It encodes CASRQRQGGSEQYF.

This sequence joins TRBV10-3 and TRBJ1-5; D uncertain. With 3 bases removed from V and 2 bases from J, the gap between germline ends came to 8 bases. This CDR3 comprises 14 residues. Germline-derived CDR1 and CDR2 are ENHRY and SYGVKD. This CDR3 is CAISEGGRNQPQHF. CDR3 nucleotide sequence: TGTGCCATCAGTGAAGGAGGTCGCAATCAGCCCCAGCATTTT.

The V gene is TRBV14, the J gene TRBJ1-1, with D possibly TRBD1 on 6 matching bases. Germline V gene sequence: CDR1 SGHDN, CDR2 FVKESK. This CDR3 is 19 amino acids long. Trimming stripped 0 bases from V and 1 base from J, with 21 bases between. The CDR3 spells CASSQDWGRVGTQNTEAFF. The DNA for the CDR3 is TGTGCCAGCAGCCAAGACTGGGGGCGGGTAGGGACACAGAACACTGAAGCTTTCTTT.

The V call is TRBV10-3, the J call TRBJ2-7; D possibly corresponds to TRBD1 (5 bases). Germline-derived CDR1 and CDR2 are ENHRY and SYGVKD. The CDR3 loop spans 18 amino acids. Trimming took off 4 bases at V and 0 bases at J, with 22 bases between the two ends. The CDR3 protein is CAISADSDYQGSSYEQYF. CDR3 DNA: TGTGCCATCAGTGCCGATTCCGATTATCAGGGCAGCTCCTACGAGCAGTACTTC.

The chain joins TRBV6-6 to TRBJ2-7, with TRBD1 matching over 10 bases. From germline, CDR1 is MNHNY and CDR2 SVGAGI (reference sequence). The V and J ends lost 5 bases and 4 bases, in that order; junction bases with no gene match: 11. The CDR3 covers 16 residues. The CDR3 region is CASSKNRDRGRYEQYF. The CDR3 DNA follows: TGTGCCAGCAGTAAAAACCGGGACAGGGGCCGGTACGAGCAGTACTTC.

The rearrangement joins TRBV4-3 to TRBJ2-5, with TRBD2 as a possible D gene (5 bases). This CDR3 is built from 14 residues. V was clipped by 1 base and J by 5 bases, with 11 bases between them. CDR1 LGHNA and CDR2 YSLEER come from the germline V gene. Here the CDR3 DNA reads TGCGCCAGCAGCCAAGGGACGGAGGAGGAGACCCAGTACTTC. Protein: CASSQGTEEETQYF.